The 20 T cell receptor beta chains listed next were all sequenced from one sample in a study of T cells in Graves' hyperthyroidism and ophthalmopathy. The investigators amplified TCR beta CDR3 regions from RNA transcripts. TCR CDR3 regions were first amplified by RT-PCR with HTBI primers. One entry per CDR3 protein, called by TCRdb with MiXCR from the multiplex PCR reads. The sample has some 320,000 distinct CDR3 sequences; roughly an eighth are singletons. Sequencing used blood. These receptors were obtained from a woman aged 40 to 50 with Graves' ophthalmopathy.

The V and J genes are TRBV20-1 and TRBJ1-2; D may be TRBD1 (5 bases). The V end was cut by 1 base, the J end by 1 base, with 13 bases between. CDR3 size: 15 residues. Germline CDR1 DFQATT, CDR2 SNEGSKA (reference sequence). CDR3 amino acids: CSARARDSINYGYTF. The DNA of the CDR3 is TGCAGTGCTAGAGCGCGGGACTCCATTAACTATGGCTACACCTTC.

This clonotype was counted ten times or more. The gene calls are TRBV2 and TRBJ2-3; the D gene could be TRBD1 or TRBD2 (5 bases each). The CDR3 is 18 amino acids. V lost 7 bases and J 1 base, leaving 24 bases between the germline ends. The germline V gene has CDR1 SNHLY and CDR2 FYNNEI. This CDR3 reads CASTLYRPRDGRTDTQYF. The CDR3 bases are TGTGCCAGCACCCTCTACCGACCCCGGGACGGGCGCACAGATACGCAGTATTTT.

The table lists this clonotype with many counts. The chain couples TRBV20-1 to TRBJ1-1; no definite D call. V lost 1 base to trimming and J lost 6 bases, with 12 bases between them. The CDR3 contains 13 residues. CDR1 and CDR2 (germline): DFQATT, SNEGSKA (reference sequence). CDR3 coding DNA: TGCAGTGCTAGAGGGGTAGGGCGCGCTGAAGCTTTCTTT. Amino acids: CSARGVGRAEAFF.

This clonotype came up many times. This rearrangement joins TRBV11-3 to TRBJ1-1, with D unresolved. CDR1 is SGHNT and CDR2 is YENEEA in the germline V gene. Trimming pared 6 bases from V and 11 bases from J, leaving 16 bases between. The CDR3 is 12 amino acids. The CDR3 region has the DNA TGTGCCAGCAGTTTATCGGGCCCTGTGGCTTTCTTT. It yields the protein CASSLSGPVAFF.

This clonotype was detected only a few times. This chain links TRBV6-1 with TRBJ1-5, with D possibly being TRBD1 (6 bases). Germline V gene lookup returns CDR1 MNHNS and CDR2 SASEGT. The CDR3 is made up of 13 amino acids. Trimming cost V 11 bases and J 0 bases, with 11 bases left between them. This CDR3 reads CAAGAYSNQPQHF. The CDR3 nucleotides read TGTGCCGCAGGGGCCTATAGCAATCAGCCCCAGCATTTT.

This clonotype was observed a handful of times. The rearrangement links TRBV5-5 to TRBJ1-1; D remains ambiguous. This CDR3 has 15 amino acids. Germline V gene data show CDR1 as SGHKS and CDR2 as YYEKEE (reference sequence). The V end was cut by 0 bases, the J end by 4 bases, with 13 bases between. Here the CDR3 reads CASSLEPGLGTEAFF. CDR3 nucleotides: TGTGCCAGCAGCTTGGAGCCAGGTTTGGGCACTGAAGCTTTCTTT.

This clonotype was picked up many times. The CDR3, as DNA: TGTGCCAGCAGCTCCCTGGACAGGGTCTACGAGCAGTACTTC. Its protein is CASSSLDRVYEQYF. This rearrangement joins TRBV11-2 to TRBJ2-7, with 8 bases that match TRBD1. The CDR3 runs to 14 residues. V lost 4 bases, J lost 3 bases, and 5 bases stayed unmatched. Germline values: CDR1 SGHAT, CDR2 FQNNGV. The full variable domain, with the rest looked up from reference TRBV11-2 and TRBJ2-7, is EAGVAQSPRYKIIEKRQSVAFWCNPISGHATLYWYQQILGQGPKLLIQFQNNGVVDDSQLPKDRFSAERLKGVDSTLKIQPAKLEDSAVYLCASSSLDRVYEQYFGPGTRLTVT.

This clonotype was found many times. This chain connects TRBV20-1 to TRBJ1-1; D is undetermined. Between the trimmed V and J ends, which lost 5 bases and 3 bases, there was a span of 13 bases. This CDR3 has 13 amino acids. Germline V gene sequence: CDR1 DFQATT, CDR2 SNEGSKA (reference sequence). The chain's CDR3 is CSAGTGRDTEAFF. CDR3 DNA sequence: TGCAGTGCTGGTACGGGCCGGGACACTGAAGCTTTCTTT.

This clonotype was recorded at least ten times. The chain is built from TRBV6-6 and TRBJ1-5; no clear D gene. Germline CDR1 reads MNHNY; CDR2 reads SVGAGI (reference sequence). This CDR3 has 16 residues. V lost 0 bases and J lost 0, with 9 bases in between. The DNA of the CDR3 is TGTGCCAGCAGTTACTCTGGCGGGTATAGCAATCAGCCCCAGCATTTT. Translated: CASSYSGGYSNQPQHF.

V is TRBV12-3 or TRBV12-4 and J is TRBJ1-1, with no clear D. This CDR3 is 14 amino acids long. V was trimmed by 6 bases and J by 4 bases, leaving 15 bases between them. Written as DNA, the CDR3 is TGTGCCAGCAGCCCTCGTGGGTTTGGCACTGAAGCTTTCTTT. This codes for CASSPRGFGTEAFF.

This clonotype was seen at least ten times. The rearrangement links TRBV5-1 to TRBJ2-1, with D perhaps TRBD1 or TRBD2 (7 bases each). Germline loops: CDR1 SGHRS, CDR2 YFSETQ. The CDR3 length is 14 residues. Trimming cost V 5 bases and J 2 bases, with 11 bases left between them. CDR3 sequence (DNA): TGCGCCAGCAGGCAGGGGGGGACCTACAATGAGCAGTTCTTC. Residues: CASRQGGTYNEQFF. The whole variable domain, remainder taken from reference TRBV5-1 and TRBJ2-1, is KAGVTQTPRYLIKTRGQQVTLSCSPISGHRSVSWYQQTPGQGLQFLFEYFSETQRNKGNFPGRFSGRQFSNSRSEMNVSTLELGDSALYLCASRQGGTYNEQFFGPGTRLTVL.

The rearrangement joins TRBV12-3 or TRBV12-4 to TRBJ2-2, with 9 bases lining up with TRBD2. The V gene end was trimmed by 3 bases and the J gene end by 4 bases; junction bases not matched to a gene: 3. This CDR3 comprises 15 residues. Written as DNA, the CDR3 is TGTGCCAGCAGTTTTTTAGCGGGGGCCACCGGGGAGCTGTTTTTT. It is translated as CASSFLAGATGELFF.

This clonotype has a count of ten or more. The chain couples TRBV19 to TRBJ2-3; 7 positions agree with TRBD1. The CDR3 has 13 amino acids. CDR1 is LNHDA, CDR2 SQIVND, per germline (reference sequence). The V and J ends lost 5 bases and 5 bases, in that order; junction bases with no gene match: 4. The CDR3 nucleotides are TGTGCCAGTAGTCCTGCAGGGGGAGATACGCAGTATTTT. It translates to CASSPAGGDTQYF.

In this sample, this clonotype turned up a few times. The gene calls are TRBV20-1 and TRBJ1-1; 9 bases map to TRBD1. The CDR3 is 14 amino acids. The germline gives CDR1 DFQATT, CDR2 SNEGSKA (reference sequence). J lost 1 base, V lost 5 bases, and 5 bases had no gene match. The CDR3 DNA reads TGCAGTGCTGTCCCGGGACAGGGGAACACTGAAGCTTTCTTT. This sequence encodes CSAVPGQGNTEAFF.

This clonotype was recorded many times. The chain uses TRBV3-1 and TRBJ2-1; 13 bases agree with TRBD2. This CDR3 is 16 amino acids long. The ends lost 1 base at V and 7 bases at J; junction bases unmatched: 4. The V gene's germline CDR1 is LGHDT and CDR2 YNNKEL (reference sequence). The CDR3 DNA follows: TGTGCCAGCAGCCAAGGACTAGCGGGAGGAAGAAATGAGCAGTTCTTC. Translation gives CASSQGLAGGRNEQFF.

The V gene is TRBV20-1, the J gene TRBJ1-5; D not certain. The CDR3 totals 16 residues. Trimming stripped 2 bases from V and 3 bases from J, with 17 bases between. From germline, CDR1 is DFQATT and CDR2 SNEGSKA (reference sequence). Here the CDR3 DNA reads TGCAGTGCTAGAAGTGAGACCGGGATACCCAATCAGCCCCAGCATTTT. As protein: CSARSETGIPNQPQHF.

The genes are TRBV6-2 or TRBV6-3 and TRBJ2-5; 7 bases fit TRBD1. From germline, CDR1 is MNHEY and CDR2 SVGEGT. This CDR3 is 12 amino acids long. V gave up 11 bases and J gave up 6 bases; unmatched junction bases: 9. CDR3 loop: CAARQGSKTQYF. The DNA for the CDR3 is TGTGCCGCCAGACAGGGAAGTAAGACCCAGTACTTC.

This clonotype appeared many times. This chain joins TRBV5-1 and TRBJ2-7, with D possibly TRBD2 on 5 matching bases. The germline V gene encodes CDR1 SGHRS and CDR2 YFSETQ. The length of the CDR3 is 14 residues. Between the trimmed V and J ends, which lost 4 bases and 2 bases, there was a span of 13 bases. CDR3 residues: CASSNLPGTYEQYF. The CDR3, as DNA: TGCGCCAGCAGCAATCTTCCGGGAACCTACGAGCAGTACTTC. Together with reference TRBV5-1 and TRBJ2-7, the CDR3 gives the full variable domain: KAGVTQTPRYLIKTRGQQVTLSCSPISGHRSVSWYQQTPGQGLQFLFEYFSETQRNKGNFPGRFSGRQFSNSRSEMNVSTLELGDSALYLCASSNLPGTYEQYFGPGTRLTVT.

There are a few counts of this clonotype. V gene TRBV19 combines with J gene TRBJ2-1; 9 positions match TRBD2. Germline V lookup: CDR1 LNHDA, CDR2 SQIVND (reference sequence). Unmatched junction bases numbered 5, after V lost 5 bases and J lost 3 bases. The CDR3 length is 15 residues. In DNA form, the CDR3 reads TGTGCCAGTAGTTCCCAGCGGGAGGACTACAATGAGCAGTTCTTC. Protein: CASSSQREDYNEQFF. Drawing the rest from reference TRBV19 and TRBJ2-1, the complete variable domain is DGGITQSPKYLFRKEGQNVTLSCEQNLNHDAMYWYRQDPGQGLRLIYYSQIVNDFQKGDIAEGYSVSREKKESFPLTVTSAQKNPTAFYLCASSSQREDYNEQFFGPGTRLTVL.

This clonotype came up many times. The rearrangement uses TRBV7-2 and TRBJ1-1; 7 nucleotides match TRBD1. Per the germline V gene, CDR1 is SGHTA and CDR2 is FQGNSA. J gave up 6 bases and V 3 bases, and 10 bases lay outside the gene matches. The CDR3 spans 15 residues. CDR3: CASSLKGALSSEAFF. CDR3 nucleotide sequence: TGTGCCAGCAGCTTGAAGGGGGCGCTAAGTTCTGAAGCTTTCTTT.